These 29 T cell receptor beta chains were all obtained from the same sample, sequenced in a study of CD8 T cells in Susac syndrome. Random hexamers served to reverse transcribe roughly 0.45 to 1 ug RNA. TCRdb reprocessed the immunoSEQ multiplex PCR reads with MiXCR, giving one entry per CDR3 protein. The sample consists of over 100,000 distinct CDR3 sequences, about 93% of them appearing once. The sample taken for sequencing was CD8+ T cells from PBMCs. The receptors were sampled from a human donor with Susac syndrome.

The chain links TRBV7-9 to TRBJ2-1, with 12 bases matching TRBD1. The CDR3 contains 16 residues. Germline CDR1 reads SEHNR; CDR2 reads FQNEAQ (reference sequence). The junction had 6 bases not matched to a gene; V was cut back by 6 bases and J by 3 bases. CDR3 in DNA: TGTGCCAGCAGGACCGGGACAGGGGGCGACTACAATGAGCAGTTCTTC. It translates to CASRTGTGGDYNEQFF.

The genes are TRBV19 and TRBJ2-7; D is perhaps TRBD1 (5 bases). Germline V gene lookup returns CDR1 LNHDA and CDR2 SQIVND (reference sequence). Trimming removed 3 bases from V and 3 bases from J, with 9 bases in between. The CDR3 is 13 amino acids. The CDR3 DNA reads TGTGCCAGTAGTATCCCTGGACACTACGAGCAGTACTTC. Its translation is CASSIPGHYEQYF.

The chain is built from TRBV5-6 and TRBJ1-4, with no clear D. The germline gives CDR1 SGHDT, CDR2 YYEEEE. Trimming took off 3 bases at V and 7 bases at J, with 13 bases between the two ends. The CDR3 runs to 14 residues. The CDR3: CASSYDMGIEKLFF. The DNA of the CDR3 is TGTGCCAGCAGCTACGACATGGGGATTGAAAAACTGTTTTTT.

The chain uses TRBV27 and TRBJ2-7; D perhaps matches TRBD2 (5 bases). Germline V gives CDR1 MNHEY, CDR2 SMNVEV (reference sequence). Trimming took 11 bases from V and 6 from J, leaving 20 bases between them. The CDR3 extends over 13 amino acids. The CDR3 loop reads CAAGGLGLREQYF. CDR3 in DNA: TGTGCCGCGGGCGGCTTAGGGCTCCGCGAGCAGTACTTC.

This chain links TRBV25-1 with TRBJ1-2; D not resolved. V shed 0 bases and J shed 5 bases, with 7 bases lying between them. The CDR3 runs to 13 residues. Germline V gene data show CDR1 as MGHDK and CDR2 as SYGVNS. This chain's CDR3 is CASSEYGEYGYTF. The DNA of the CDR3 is TGTGCCAGCAGTGAATATGGGGAGTATGGCTACACCTTC.

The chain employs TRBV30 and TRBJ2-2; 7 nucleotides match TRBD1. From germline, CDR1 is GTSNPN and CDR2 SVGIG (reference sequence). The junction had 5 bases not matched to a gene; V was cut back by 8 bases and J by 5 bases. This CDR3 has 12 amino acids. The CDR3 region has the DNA TGTGCCGAGAGGGGGCGTACCGGGGAGCTGTTTTTT. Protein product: CAERGRTGELFF.

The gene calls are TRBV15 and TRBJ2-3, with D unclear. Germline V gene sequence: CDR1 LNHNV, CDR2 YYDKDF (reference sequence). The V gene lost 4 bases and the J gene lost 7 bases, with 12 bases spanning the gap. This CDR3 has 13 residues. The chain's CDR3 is CATSTSGVNTQYF. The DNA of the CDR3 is TGTGCCACCAGCACGAGTGGAGTAAATACGCAGTATTTT. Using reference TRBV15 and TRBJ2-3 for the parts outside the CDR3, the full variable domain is DAMVIQNPRYQVTQFGKPVTLSCSQTLNHNVMYWYQQKSSQAPKLLFHYYDKDFNNEADTPDNFQSRRPNTSFCFLDIRSPGLGDTAMYLCATSTSGVNTQYFGPGTRLTVL.

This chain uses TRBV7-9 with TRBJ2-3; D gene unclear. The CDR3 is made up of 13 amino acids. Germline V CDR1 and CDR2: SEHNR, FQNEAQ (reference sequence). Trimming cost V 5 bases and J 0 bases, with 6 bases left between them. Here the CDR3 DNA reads TGTGCCAGCAGCCCTAAAAGCACAGATACGCAGTATTTT. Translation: CASSPKSTDTQYF.

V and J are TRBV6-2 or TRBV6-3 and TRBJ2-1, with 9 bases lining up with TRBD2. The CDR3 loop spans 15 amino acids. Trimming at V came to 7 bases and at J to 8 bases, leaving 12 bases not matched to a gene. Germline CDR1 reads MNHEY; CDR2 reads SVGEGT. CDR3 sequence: CASTGGTSTLDEQFF. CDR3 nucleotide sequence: TGTGCCAGCACTGGGGGGACTAGCACACTGGATGAGCAGTTCTTC.

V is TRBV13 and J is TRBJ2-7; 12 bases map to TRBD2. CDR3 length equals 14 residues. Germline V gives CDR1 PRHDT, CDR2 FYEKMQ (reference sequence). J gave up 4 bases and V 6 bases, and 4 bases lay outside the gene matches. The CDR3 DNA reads TGTGCCAGCAGATCTAGCGGGGGGGAATACGAGCAGTACTTC. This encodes CASRSSGGEYEQYF.

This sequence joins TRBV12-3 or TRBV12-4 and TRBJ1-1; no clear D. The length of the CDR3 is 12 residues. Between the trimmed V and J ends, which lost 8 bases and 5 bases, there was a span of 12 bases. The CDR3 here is CASGDGGTEAFF. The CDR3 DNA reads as TGTGCCAGCGGTGACGGAGGGACTGAAGCTTTCTTT.

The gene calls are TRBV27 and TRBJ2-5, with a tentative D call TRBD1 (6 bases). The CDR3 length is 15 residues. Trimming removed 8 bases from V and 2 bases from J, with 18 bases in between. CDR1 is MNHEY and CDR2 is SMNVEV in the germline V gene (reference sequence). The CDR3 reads CASATLGAGQETQYF. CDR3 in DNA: TGTGCCAGCGCAACCTTGGGGGCTGGACAAGAGACCCAGTACTTC.

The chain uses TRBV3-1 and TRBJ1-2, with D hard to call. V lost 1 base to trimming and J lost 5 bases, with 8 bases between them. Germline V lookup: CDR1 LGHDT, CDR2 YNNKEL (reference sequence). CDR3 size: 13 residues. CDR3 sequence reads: CASSQVVFYGYTF. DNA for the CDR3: TGTGCCAGCAGCCAAGTGGTGTTTTATGGCTACACCTTC. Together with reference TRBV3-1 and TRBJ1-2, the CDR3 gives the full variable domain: DTAVSQTPKYLVTQMGNDKSIKCEQNLGHDTMYWYKQDSKKFLKIMFSYNNKELIINETVPNRFSPKSPDKAHLNLHINSLELGDSAVYFCASSQVVFYGYTFGSGTRLTVV.

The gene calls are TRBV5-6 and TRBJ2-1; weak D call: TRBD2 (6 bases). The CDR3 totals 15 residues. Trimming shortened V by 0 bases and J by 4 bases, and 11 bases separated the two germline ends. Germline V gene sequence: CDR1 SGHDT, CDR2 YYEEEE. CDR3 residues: CASSLAGGDYNEQFF. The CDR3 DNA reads TGTGCCAGCAGCTTGGCTGGCGGGGATTACAATGAGCAGTTCTTC.

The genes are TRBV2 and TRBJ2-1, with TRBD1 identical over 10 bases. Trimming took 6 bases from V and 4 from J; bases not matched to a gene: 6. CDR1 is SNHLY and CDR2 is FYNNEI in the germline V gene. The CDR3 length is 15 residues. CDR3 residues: CASRPGTGVYNEQFF. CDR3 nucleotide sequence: TGTGCCAGCAGGCCCGGGACAGGGGTTTACAATGAGCAGTTCTTC. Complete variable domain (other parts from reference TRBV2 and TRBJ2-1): EPEVTQTPSHQVTQMGQEVILRCVPISNHLYFYWYRQILGQKVEFLVSFYNNEISEKSEIFDDQFSVERPDGSNFTLKIRSTKLEDSAMYFCASRPGTGVYNEQFFGPGTRLTVL.

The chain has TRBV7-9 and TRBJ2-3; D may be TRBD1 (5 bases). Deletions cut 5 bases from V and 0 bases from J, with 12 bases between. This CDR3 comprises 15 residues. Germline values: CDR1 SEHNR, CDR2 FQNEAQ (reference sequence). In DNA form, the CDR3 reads TGTGCCAGCAGCCCCCAGGGATCTAGCACAGATACGCAGTATTTT. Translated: CASSPQGSSTDTQYF.

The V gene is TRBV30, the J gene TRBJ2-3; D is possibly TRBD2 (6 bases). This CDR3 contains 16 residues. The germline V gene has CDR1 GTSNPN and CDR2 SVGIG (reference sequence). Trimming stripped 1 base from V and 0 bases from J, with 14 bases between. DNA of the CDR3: TGTGCCTGGAGTGCGGGACTGAAGTATAGCACAGATACGCAGTATTTT. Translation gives CAWSAGLKYSTDTQYF.

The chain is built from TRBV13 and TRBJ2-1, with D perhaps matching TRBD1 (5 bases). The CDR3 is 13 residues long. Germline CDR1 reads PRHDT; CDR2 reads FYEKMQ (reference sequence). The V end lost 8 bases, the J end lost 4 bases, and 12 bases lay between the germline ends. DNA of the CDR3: TGTGCCAGCTCCGAAGACAGTTACAATGAGCAGTTCTTC. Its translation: CASSEDSYNEQFF.

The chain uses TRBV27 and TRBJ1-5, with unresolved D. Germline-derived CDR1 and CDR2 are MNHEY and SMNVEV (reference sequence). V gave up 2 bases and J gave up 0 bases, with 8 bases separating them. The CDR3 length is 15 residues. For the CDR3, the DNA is TGTGCCAGCAGTTTAGTAAGTAATAGCAATCAGCCCCAGCATTTT. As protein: CASSLVSNSNQPQHF.

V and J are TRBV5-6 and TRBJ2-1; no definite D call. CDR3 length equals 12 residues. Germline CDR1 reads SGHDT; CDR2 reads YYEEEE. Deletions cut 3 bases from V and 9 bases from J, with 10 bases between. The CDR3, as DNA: TGTGCCAGCAGCTCCCTTTCGATTGAGCAGTTCTTC. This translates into CASSSLSIEQFF.

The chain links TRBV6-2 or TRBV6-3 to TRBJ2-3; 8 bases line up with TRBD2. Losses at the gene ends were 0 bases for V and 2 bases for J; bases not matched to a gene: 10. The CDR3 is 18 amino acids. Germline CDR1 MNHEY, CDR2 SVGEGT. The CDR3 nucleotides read TGTGCCAGCAGTTACTCGGAGACAGCGGGGGCCCCCACAGATACGCAGTATTTT. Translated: CASSYSETAGAPTDTQYF.

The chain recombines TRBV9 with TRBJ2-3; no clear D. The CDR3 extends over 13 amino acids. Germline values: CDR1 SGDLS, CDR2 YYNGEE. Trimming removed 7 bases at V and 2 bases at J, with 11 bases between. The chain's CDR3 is CASGLSNTDTQYF. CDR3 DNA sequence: TGTGCCAGCGGTCTATCCAACACAGATACGCAGTATTTT. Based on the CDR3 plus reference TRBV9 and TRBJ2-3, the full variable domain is DSGVTQTPKHLITATGQRVTLRCSPRSGDLSVYWYQQSLDQGLQFLIQYYNGEERAKGNILERFSAQQFPDLHSELNLSSLELGDSALYFCASGLSNTDTQYFGPGTRLTVL.

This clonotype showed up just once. In nucleotides, the CDR3 is TGCAGCGTTGGAGGGGGCTATTACAATGAGCAGTTCTTC. Protein sequence: CSVGGGYYNEQFF. The chain employs TRBV29-1 and TRBJ2-1; 7 bases are shared with TRBD1. With V trimmed by 4 bases and J by 4 bases, 4 bases remained unmatched. Germline lookup yields CDR1 SQVTM and CDR2 ANQGSEA. This CDR3 is built from 13 residues.

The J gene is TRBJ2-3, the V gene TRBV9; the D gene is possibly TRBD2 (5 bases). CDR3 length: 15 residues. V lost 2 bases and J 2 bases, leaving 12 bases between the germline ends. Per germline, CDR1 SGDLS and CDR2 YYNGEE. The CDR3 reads CASSVSSTITDTQYF. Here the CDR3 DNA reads TGTGCCAGCAGCGTCTCTAGCACTATCACAGATACGCAGTATTTT.

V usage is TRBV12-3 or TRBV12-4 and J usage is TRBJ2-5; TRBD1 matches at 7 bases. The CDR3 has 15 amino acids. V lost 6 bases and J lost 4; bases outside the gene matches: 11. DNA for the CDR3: TGTGCCAGCAGACCGGGACAGAGCTTCCCAGAGACCCAGTACTTC. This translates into CASRPGQSFPETQYF.

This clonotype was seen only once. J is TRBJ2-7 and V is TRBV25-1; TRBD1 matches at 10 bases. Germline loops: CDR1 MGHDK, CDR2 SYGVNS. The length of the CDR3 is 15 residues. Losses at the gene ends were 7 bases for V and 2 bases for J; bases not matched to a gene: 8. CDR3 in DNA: TGTGCCAGCACGCGACAGGGGGCGATTCCCTACGAGCAGTACTTC. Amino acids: CASTRQGAIPYEQYF.

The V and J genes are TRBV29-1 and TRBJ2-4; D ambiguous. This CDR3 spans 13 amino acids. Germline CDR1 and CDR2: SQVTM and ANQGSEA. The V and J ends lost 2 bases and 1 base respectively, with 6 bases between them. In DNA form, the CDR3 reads TGCAGCGTTGAACCCCTTGCCAAAAACATTCAGTACTTC. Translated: CSVEPLAKNIQYF.

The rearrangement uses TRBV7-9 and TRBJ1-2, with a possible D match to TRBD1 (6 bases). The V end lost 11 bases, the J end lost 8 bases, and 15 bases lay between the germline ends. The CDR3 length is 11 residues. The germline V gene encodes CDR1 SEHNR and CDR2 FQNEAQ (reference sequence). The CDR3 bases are TGTGCCCCAGGGGACATCGACGGCTACACCTTC. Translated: CAPGDIDGYTF.

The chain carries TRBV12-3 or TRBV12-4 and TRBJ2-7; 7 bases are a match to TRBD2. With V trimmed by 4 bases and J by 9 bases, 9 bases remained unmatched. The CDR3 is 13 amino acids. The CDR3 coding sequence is TGTGCCAGCAGTTCGGAGTGGGGGGGGGTGCAGTACTTC. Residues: CASSSEWGGVQYF.